This T cell receptor beta chain emerged from a study of CXCR3-negative and CXCR3-positive naive CD8 T cells. As concerns this clonotype: What it binds is not known.

This CDR3 has 14 residues. Germline V gives CDR1 MDHEN, CDR2 SYDVKM. Study results and limitations: Partially decreased CXCR3 expression was recorded after cryopreservation, and fresh PBMCs were used in most assays. More hydrophobic TRB CDR3s occurred in CXCR3-positive than in CXCR3-negative naive cells.

All TRB cDNA libraries came from 5' RACE performed with UMI labels. TCRdb re-called the 5' RACE reads; one entry per CDR3 protein, DNA not given. The sample table includes 55,000 to 65,000 distinct CDR3 sequences. The TCR originated in a human donor in good health. Some clones in this sample may be carry-over from other donors' samples. Material for sequencing was naive CXCR3+ CD8+ T cells from blood. Noted subset: CD45RO-CCR7+CD27+CD95- naive CD8+ T cells expressing CXCR3 (TNR3+). The chain links TRBV28 to TRBJ2-2. CDR3 region: CASSFFQLTGELFF. The full variable domain, completed using reference TRBV28 and TRBJ2-2, is DVKVTQSSRYLVKRTGEKVFLECVQDMDHENMFWYRQDPGLGLRLIYFSYDVKMKEKGDIPEGYSVSREKKERFSLILESASTNQTSMYLCASSFFQLTGELFFGEGSRLTVL.